This T cell receptor beta chain was sequenced in a study of cytomegalovirus exposure and HLA in healthy donors. General study results and limits: The CMV antigen specificity of a few CMV-associated chains was confirmed through in vitro analysis. Researchers reportedly found TCR beta sequences accurately predicted most subjects' HLA-A and HLA-B alleles.

Turning to this clone: The antigen remains unidentified.

This CDR3 spans 15 amino acids. The V and J ends lost 6 bases and 4 bases, in that order; junction bases with no gene match: 7. Germline V lookup: CDR1 MNHEY, CDR2 SVGAGI. PCR used 60 Vbeta primers and 13 Jbeta primers. Profiled with immunoSEQ multiplex PCR; TCRdb holds only in-frame clones, not every one. The repertoire shows around 39,000 clones; the top ten hold about 4%. When sampled, the donors appeared nominally healthy, though they likely had unrecorded immune exposures. The chain employs TRBV6-5 and TRBJ1-5; the match to TRBD1 covers 9 bases. This receptor was taken from a male donor in good health and CMV-seronegative. Input material: PBMCs. CDR3 in DNA: TGTGCCAGCAGGTCGGACAGGGGCGGGAATCAGCCCCAGCATTTT. This sequence encodes CASRSDRGGNQPQHF.